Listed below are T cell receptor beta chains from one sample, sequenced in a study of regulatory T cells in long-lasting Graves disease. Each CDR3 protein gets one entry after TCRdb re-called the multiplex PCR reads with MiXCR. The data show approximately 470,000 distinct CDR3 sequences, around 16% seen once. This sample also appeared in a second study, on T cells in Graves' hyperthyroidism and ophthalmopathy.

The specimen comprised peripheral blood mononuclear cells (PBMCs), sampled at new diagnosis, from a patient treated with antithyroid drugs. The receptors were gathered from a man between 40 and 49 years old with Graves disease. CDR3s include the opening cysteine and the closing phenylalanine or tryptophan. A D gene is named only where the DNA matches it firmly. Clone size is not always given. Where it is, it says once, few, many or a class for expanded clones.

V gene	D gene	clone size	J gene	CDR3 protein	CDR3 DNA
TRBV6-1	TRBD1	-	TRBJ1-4	CASRRDRGATNEKLFF	TGTGCCAGCAGACGCGACAGGGGTGCAACTAATGAAAAACTGTTTTTT
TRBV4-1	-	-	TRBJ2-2	CASSQEGQSTGELFF	TGCGCCAGCAGCCAAGAAGGACAGAGCACCGGGGAGCTGTTTTTT
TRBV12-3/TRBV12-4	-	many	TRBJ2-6	CASSFTSVGTGANVLTF	TGTGCCAGCAGTTTTACCTCAGTCGGAACTGGGGCCAACGTCCTGACTTTC
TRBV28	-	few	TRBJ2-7	CASSPPGTTYEQYF	TGTGCCAGCAGCCCCCCCGGGACAACCTACGAGCAGTACTTC
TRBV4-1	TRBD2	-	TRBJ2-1	CASSQVSGSFHNEQFF	TGCGCCAGCAGCCAGGTTAGCGGGAGTTTCCACAATGAGCAGTTCTTC
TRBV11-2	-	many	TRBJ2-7	CASSLALGFYEQYF	TGTGCCAGCAGCCTGGCCCTTGGTTTCTACGAGCAGTACTTC
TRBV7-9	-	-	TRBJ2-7	CASSLETARTYEQYF	TGTGCCAGCAGCTTGGAAACAGCTAGAACCTACGAGCAGTACTTC
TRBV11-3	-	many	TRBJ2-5	CASSLAGLPTQYF	TGTGCCAGCAGCTTAGCTGGCCTACCGACTCAGTACTTC
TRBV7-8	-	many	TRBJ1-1	CASSLVGGGNTEAFF	TGTGCCAGCAGCTTAGTTGGGGGCGGGAACACTGAAGCTTTCTTT
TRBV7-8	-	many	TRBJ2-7	CASSRFRHRSYEQYF	TGTGCCAGCAGCAGGTTTAGACACCGCTCCTACGAGCAGTACTTC
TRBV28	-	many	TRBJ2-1	CASSLIGGGYNEQFF	TGTGCCAGCAGCTTAATAGGGGGGGGGTACAATGAGCAGTTCTTC
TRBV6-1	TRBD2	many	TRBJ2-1	CASSGLAGVYNEQFF	TGTGCCAGCAGCGGACTAGCGGGAGTCTACAATGAGCAGTTCTTC
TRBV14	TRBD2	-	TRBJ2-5	CASSQEIAGQQETQYF	TGTGCCAGCAGCCAAGAGATAGCGGGACAACAAGAGACCCAGTACTTC
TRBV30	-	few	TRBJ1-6	CAWSGTENYNSPLHF	TGTGCCTGGAGTGGGACAGAGAACTATAATTCACCCCTCCACTTT
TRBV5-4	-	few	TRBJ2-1	CASSPGGAGEQFF	TGTGCCAGCAGCCCCGGCGGGGCCGGTGAGCAGTTCTTC
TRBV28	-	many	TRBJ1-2	CASREDGVNYGYTF	TGTGCCAGCAGAGAGGACGGAGTTAACTATGGCTACACCTTC
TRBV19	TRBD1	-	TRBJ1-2	CASTRQGNYGYTF	TGTGCCAGTACCCGACAGGGTAACTATGGCTACACCTTC
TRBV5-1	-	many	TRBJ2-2	CASSPGSPGNTGELFF	TGCGCCAGCAGCCCAGGAAGTCCGGGGAACACCGGGGAGCTGTTTTTT
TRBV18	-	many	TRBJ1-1	CASSLGSKNTEAFF	TGTGCCAGCTCGTTGGGCAGCAAGAACACTGAAGCTTTCTTT
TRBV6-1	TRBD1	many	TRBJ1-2	CASSSDRKDGYTF	TGTGCCAGCAGCTCGGACAGGAAGGATGGCTACACCTTC
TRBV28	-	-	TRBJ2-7	CASSPPSRTTYEQYF	TGTGCCAGCTCACCACCGAGCAGGACCACCTACGAGCAGTACTTC
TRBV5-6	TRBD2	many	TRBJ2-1	CASSAPGTSNNEQFF	TGTGCCAGCAGCGCACCCGGGACTAGTAACAATGAGCAGTTCTTC
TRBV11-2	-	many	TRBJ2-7	CASSLGIRENTEQYF	TGTGCCAGCAGCTTAGGCATACGGGAAAATACCGAGCAGTACTTC
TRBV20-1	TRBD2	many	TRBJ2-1	CSAQGTSGYNEQFF	TGCAGTGCCCAAGGGACTAGCGGCTACAATGAGCAGTTCTTC
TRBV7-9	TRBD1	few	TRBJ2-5	CASLGTDYQETQYF	TGTGCCAGCTTGGGGACAGACTATCAAGAGACCCAGTACTTC
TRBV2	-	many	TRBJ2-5	CASRELGWGTQYF	TGTGCCAGCAGGGAACTGGGATGGGGGACCCAGTACTTC
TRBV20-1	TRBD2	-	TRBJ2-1	CSARDPLAGVMGYNEQFF	TGCAGTGCTAGAGACCCCCTAGCGGGAGTTATGGGTTACAATGAGCAGTTCTTC
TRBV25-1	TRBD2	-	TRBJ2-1	CASSDLGLAGGGEQFF	TGTGCCAGCAGTGACCTTGGACTAGCGGGAGGCGGTGAGCAGTTCTTC
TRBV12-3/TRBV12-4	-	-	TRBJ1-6	CASSSQGYNSPLHF	TGTGCCAGCAGTTCTCAGGGCTATAATTCACCCCTCCACTTT
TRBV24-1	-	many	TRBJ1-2	CATSDWRQNYGYTF	TGTGCCACCAGTGATTGGCGACAGAACTATGGCTACACCTTC
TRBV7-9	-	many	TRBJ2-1	CASSLGGSEQFF	TGTGCCAGCAGCTTAGGGGGGTCAGAGCAGTTCTTC
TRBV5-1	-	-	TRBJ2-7	CASSSVDSYEQYF	TGCGCCAGCAGCTCGGTGGACAGCTACGAGCAGTACTTC
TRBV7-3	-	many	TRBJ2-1	CASSLRGSPYNEQFF	TGTGCCAGCAGCTTAAGAGGGAGCCCCTACAATGAGCAGTTCTTC
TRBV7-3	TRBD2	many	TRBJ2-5	CASSPSGGTSGQETQYF	TGTGCCAGCAGCCCGTCCGGTGGGACTAGCGGGCAAGAGACCCAGTACTTC
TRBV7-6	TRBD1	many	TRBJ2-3	CASSFDNGQGVGGDTPQYF	TGTGCCAGCAGCTTCGACAACGGACAGGGGGTTGGAGGAGATACCCCGCAGTATTTT
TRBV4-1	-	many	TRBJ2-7	CASSQVPDRLYEQYF	TGCGCCAGCAGCCAAGTTCCGGACAGACTCTACGAGCAGTACTTC
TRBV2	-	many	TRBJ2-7	CASSENRGGYEQYF	TGTGCCAGCAGTGAAAATCGGGGCGGCTACGAGCAGTACTTC
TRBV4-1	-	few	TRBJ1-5	CASSQVGGEREPQHF	TGCGCCAGCAGCCAAGTCGGGGGGGAAAGGGAGCCCCAGCATTTT
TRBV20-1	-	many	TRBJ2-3	CSARDSGSDRPTDTQYF	TGCAGTGCTAGAGATTCGGGGTCCGACAGACCCACAGATACGCAGTATTTT
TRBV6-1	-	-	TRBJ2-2	CAARVAGGELFF	TGTGCCGCCAGAGTAGCTGGCGGGGAGCTGTTTTTT
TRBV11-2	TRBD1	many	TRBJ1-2	CASSSRPGQGTYGYTF	TGTGCCAGCAGCTCCCGACCCGGACAGGGAACCTATGGCTACACCTTC
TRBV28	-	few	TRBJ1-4	CASSLAGSATNEKLFF	TGTGCCAGCAGTTTAGCGGGGTCAGCAACTAATGAAAAACTGTTTTTT
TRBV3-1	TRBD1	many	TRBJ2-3	CASSPDRVQDTQYF	TGTGCCAGCAGCCCCGACAGGGTTCAAGATACGCAGTATTTT